These 8 T cell receptor beta chains were sequenced from one sample in a study of T cells in Graves' hyperthyroidism and ophthalmopathy. From RNA transcripts, TCR beta CDR3 regions were amplified. The HTBI set primed first-round TCR CDR3 RT-PCR. TCRdb processed the multiplex PCR reads anew with MiXCR; each CDR3 protein has one entry. The sample gives around 400,000 distinct CDR3 sequences, under 15% of which show up once; less than 10% is in the top ten. The sequenced sample consisted of blood. The source of these receptors is a woman aged 18-29 years with Graves' hyperthyroidism.

This clonotype showed up just a few times. The gene calls are TRBV10-3 and TRBJ1-1; maybe TRBD1 (5 bases). The germline CDR1 and CDR2 sequences are ENHRY and SYGVKD. The CDR3 is made up of 14 amino acids. V lost 4 bases and J 5 bases, leaving 14 bases between the germline ends. The CDR3 DNA is TGTGCCATCAGTGGGGGGGGGAGGAAAACTGAAGCTTTCTTT. It specifies CAISGGGRKTEAFF.

This clonotype was picked up a small number of times. The chain recombines TRBV14 with TRBJ2-1; D tentatively reads TRBD1 or TRBD2 (5 bases each). This CDR3 has 15 residues. V was cut by 4 bases and J by 9 bases, with 19 bases left in between. The germline gives CDR1 SGHDN, CDR2 FVKESK. CDR3 region: CASSPDSFLGAEQFF. CDR3 nucleotide sequence: TGTGCCAGCAGCCCCGACTCATTTCTCGGGGCTGAGCAGTTCTTC. Full variable domain (rest looked up from reference TRBV14 and TRBJ2-1): EAGVTQFPSHSVIEKGQTVTLRCDPISGHDNLYWYRRVMGKEIKFLLHFVKESKQDESGMPNNRFLAERTGGTYSTLKVQPAELEDSGVYFCASSPDSFLGAEQFFGPGTRLTVL.

This clonotype was seen a few times. It may be a read error: a sequence one base away is much more abundant. The chain uses TRBV14 and TRBJ2-7; no firm D call. From germline, CDR1 is SGHDN and CDR2 FVKESK. V gave up 3 bases and J gave up 5 bases, with 5 bases separating them. There are 11 residues in the CDR3. CDR3 DNA sequence: TGTGCCAGCAGCCAGAGTGACGAGCAGTACTTC. Amino acids: CASSQSDEQYF.

The sample holds many counts of this clonotype. The genes are TRBV20-1 and TRBJ1-1, with no clear D. This CDR3 is built from 13 residues. Looked up from germline, CDR1 is DFQATT and CDR2 is SNEGSKA (reference sequence). The V gene lost 6 bases and the J gene lost 2 bases, with 13 bases spanning the gap. CDR3 in DNA: TGCAGTGCCCCGGATTATATAAACACTGAAGCTTTCTTT. As protein: CSAPDYINTEAFF.

In this sample, this clonotype turned up many times. Here the CDR3 reads CASSPQASRAVSTDTQYF. Written as DNA, the CDR3 is TGTGCCAGCAGTCCTCAAGCCTCCCGGGCGGTTAGCACAGATACGCAGTATTTT. The chain carries TRBV5-5 and TRBJ2-3; D remains ambiguous. The CDR3 spans 18 residues. Germline V gene lookup returns CDR1 SGHKS and CDR2 YYEKEE (reference sequence). V was shortened by 5 bases and J by 0 bases, with 22 bases between the two germline ends.

This clonotype was observed at least ten times. The chain recombines TRBV2 with TRBJ2-3; weak D call: TRBD2 (6 bases). The CDR3 extends over 13 amino acids. CDR1 and CDR2 from the germline V gene are SNHLY and FYNNEI. Trimming stripped 6 bases from V and 2 bases from J, with 9 bases between. The CDR3 sequence: CASRGDFTDTQYF. The DNA for the CDR3 is TGTGCCAGCAGAGGGGACTTCACAGATACGCAGTATTTT.

The chain carries TRBV6-2 or TRBV6-3 and TRBJ2-2, with D possibly being TRBD1 (6 bases). CDR1 is MNHEY and CDR2 is SVGEGT in the germline V gene. Between the trimmed V and J ends, which lost 7 bases and 4 bases, there was a span of 10 bases. The CDR3 covers 13 residues. The CDR3 coding sequence is TGTGCCAGCATCCAGGGGCTCACCGGGGAGCTGTTTTTT. Amino acids: CASIQGLTGELFF.

This clonotype occurred a few times. V is TRBV27 and J is TRBJ2-4; tentatively, D is TRBD1 or TRBD2 (6 bases each). This CDR3 contains 15 residues. Germline lookup yields CDR1 MNHEY and CDR2 SMNVEV (reference sequence). V dropped 5 bases and J dropped 0 bases, with 11 bases sitting between them. The CDR3 DNA sequence: TGTGCCAGCAGTGAGGGGGGCCTAGCCAAAAACATTCAGTACTTC. This sequence encodes CASSEGGLAKNIQYF.